This T cell receptor beta chain was found in a study of cytomegalovirus exposure and HLA in healthy donors. Findings and caveats of the study: The tendency of first-cohort TCR clusters to co-occur in the 90 to 150 validation repertoires emerged from a later analysis. Specific recognition of CMV antigens was confirmed in vitro for a few chains (all CMV-associated).

The CDR3 sequence is 15 residues long. The junction had 6 bases not matched to a gene; V was cut back by 4 bases and J by 5 bases. Germline-derived CDR1 and CDR2 are MNHEY and SVGAGI. As for this clone: The target antigen is unknown.

The assay was immunoSEQ multiplex PCR, and TCRdb's table has in-frame clones only and misses some. The sample lists some 90,000 clones, approximately 88% occurring once. The V gene is TRBV6-5, the J gene TRBJ2-2, with 8 positions matching TRBD1. The sequenced material came from PBMCs. The source of this sequence is a woman in her 30s in good health and CMV-seronegative. CDR3 in DNA: TGTGCCAGCAGTTTCGACAGGGGATTAACCGGGGAGCTGTTTTTT. Its translation is CASSFDRGLTGELFF.